This TCR beta chain was recorded in a study of siplizumab effects on memory and regulatory T cells. Around 10^5 TCR templates underwent assay in each sample. Produced via immunoSEQ multiplex PCR; TCRdb's table is partial and in-frame only. The profile shows more than 75,000 clones, more than 95% of them singletons. CDR1 SGHRS and CDR2 YFSETQ come from the germline V gene. The CDR3 is 16 amino acids. The trim removed 0 bases at V and 5 bases at J, leaving 8 bases unmatched. The sequencing sample was made of naive CD4+ T cells sorted from blood. The rearrangement links TRBV5-1 to TRBJ2-3; 8 bases are shared with TRBD2. This receptor was taken from a human donor in good health. CDR3: CASSLAWRGDKDTQYF. The CDR3 DNA sequence: TGCGCCAGCAGCTTGGCGTGGCGGGGGGATAAAGATACGCAGTATTTT.